The 28 T cell receptor beta chains below were found in one sample sequenced in a study of cytomegalovirus exposure and HLA in healthy donors. Vbeta (60) and Jbeta (13) primers were used in the PCR. The method was immunoSEQ multiplex PCR; TCRdb's version includes in-frame clones alone and lacks a portion of them. This sample has 110,000 or so clones, with over 75% found just once. Input material: PBMCs. The receptors here all came from a woman aged 25 to 39 in good health and CMV-seropositive.

The CDR3 is CASSRQGFNQPQHF. CDR3 DNA sequence: TGTGCCAGCAGTCGACAGGGGTTCAATCAGCCCCAGCATTTT. The chain has TRBV2 and TRBJ1-5, with 8 bases fitting TRBD1. Trimming took 5 bases from V and 3 from J; bases not matched to a gene: 3. The length of the CDR3 is 14 residues. From germline, CDR1 is SNHLY and CDR2 FYNNEI.

V is TRBV2 and J is TRBJ2-5; perhaps TRBD2 as D (6 bases). The DNA end favors TRBJ2-7, so the J call may be wrong. Germline CDR1 is SNHLY and CDR2 is FYNNEI. This CDR3 has 14 amino acids. CDR3 in amino acids: CASSDGLNSYEQYF. The CDR3 DNA is TGTGCCAGCTCAGACGGACTAAACTCCTACGAGCAGTACTTC.

This clone has just a few counts. This chain uses TRBV5-4 with TRBJ2-4, with a weak D call TRBD1 (6 bases). The germline gives CDR1 SGHNT, CDR2 YYREEE (reference sequence). This CDR3 is built from 15 residues. The V gene lost 4 bases and the J gene lost 3 bases, with 14 bases spanning the gap. The CDR3 coding sequence is TGTGCCAGCAGCCAACCAGGGGTTGGCAAAAACATTCAGTACTTC. Translated, it gives CASSQPGVGKNIQYF.

This chain joins TRBV7-8 and TRBJ2-3; 12 bases agree with TRBD1. The CDR3 is made up of 16 amino acids. Unmatched junction bases numbered 4, after V lost 0 bases and J lost 6 bases. Germline loops: CDR1 SGHVS, CDR2 FQNEAQ. CDR3 protein: CASSLAGTGGWDTQYF. The CDR3 DNA is TGTGCCAGCAGCTTAGCCGGGACAGGGGGCTGGGATACGCAGTATTTT.

The chain uses TRBV6-1 and TRBJ1-1; D uncertain. CDR1 and CDR2 (germline): MNHNS, SASEGT. The CDR3 is 12 amino acids. Trimming cost V 8 bases and J 4 bases, with 11 bases left between them. The CDR3 nucleotides read TGTGCCAGCCGCCCGGCGGTCACTGAAGCTTTCTTT. Protein product: CASRPAVTEAFF.

The genes are TRBV14 and TRBJ2-1, with TRBD2 matching 10 bases. J lost 4 bases, V lost 5 bases, and 8 bases had no gene match. This CDR3 has 16 residues. Germline V gene lookup returns CDR1 SGHDN and CDR2 FVKESK. The CDR3 DNA follows: TGTGCCAGCAGCTCACTACCTAGCGGGAGTTACAATGAGCAGTTCTTC. Its protein is CASSSLPSGSYNEQFF.

This chain connects TRBV27 to TRBJ2-7; no definite D call. The germline gives CDR1 MNHEY, CDR2 SMNVEV (reference sequence). The CDR3 has 13 residues. Between the trimmed V and J ends, which lost 1 base and 6 bases, there was a span of 10 bases. CDR3 residues: CASSLYLMSEQYF. CDR3 nucleotides: TGTGCCAGCAGTTTATACCTTATGAGCGAGCAGTACTTC.

J is TRBJ2-7 and V is TRBV5-1, with D possibly TRBD2 on 5 matching bases. Trimming cost V 6 bases and J 3 bases, with 16 bases left between them. CDR1 and CDR2 from the germline V gene are SGHRS and YFSETQ. CDR3 size: 14 residues. CDR3 region: CASKRGLTDYEQYF. The CDR3, as DNA: TGCGCCAGCAAGCGTGGACTTACTGACTACGAGCAGTACTTC.

In this sample, this clone turned up a few times. A junction end diverges from the germline sequence, so it may reflect a read error. V and J are TRBV7-9 and TRBJ1-2; tentatively, D is TRBD1 (6 bases). Germline assignment: CDR1 SEHNR and CDR2 FQNEAQ (reference sequence). The CDR3 runs to 12 residues. The CDR3 is CSSSLAGDGYTF. The CDR3 nucleotides are TGTTCCAGCAGCTTAGCAGGGGATGGCTACACCTTC.

The CDR3: CASSLGQLNTEAFF. DNA for the CDR3: TGTGCCAGCAGCTTAGGACAGCTAAACACTGAAGCTTTCTTT. The chain has TRBV11-2 and TRBJ1-1; D possibly corresponds to TRBD1 (5 bases). V lost 1 base to trimming and J lost 2 bases, with 8 bases between them. Germline values: CDR1 SGHAT, CDR2 FQNNGV. This CDR3 is built from 14 residues.

The chain recombines TRBV7-2 with TRBJ1-5; 7 nucleotides agree with TRBD1. CDR3 length: 14 residues. Looked up from germline, CDR1 is SGHTA and CDR2 is FQGNSA. After removal of 5 bases from V and 4 bases from J, the junction contained 5 bases not matched to a gene. The CDR3, as DNA: TGTGCCAGCAGCCAAGGACAGGCAAATCAGCCCCAGCATTTT. It specifies CASSQGQANQPQHF.

Concerning this clone itself: The junction and the germline gene differ at one end; a read error may be behind it. This chain links TRBV29-1 with TRBJ2-2; possible D gene TRBD1, 7 bases. CDR1 is SQVTM and CDR2 is ANQGSEA in the germline V gene. CDR3 length: 15 amino acids. The CDR3 nucleotides read TGCAGCGTTGAAGCGGCAGGGGGACCCCTCCGGGAGCTGCTTTTT. Protein sequence: CSVEAAGGPLRELLF.

The chain uses TRBV10-1 and TRBJ2-3; 12 bases match TRBD2. CDR1 and CDR2 from the germline V gene are WNHNN and SYGVQD (reference sequence). Trimming at V came to 3 bases and at J to 1 base, leaving 2 bases not matched to a gene. The CDR3 extends over 16 amino acids. The CDR3 coding sequence is TGCGCCAGCAGTGAAGGGACTAGCGGGCGCACAGATACGCAGTATTTT. Residues: CASSEGTSGRTDTQYF.

This clone has a single count. V usage is TRBV19 and J usage is TRBJ1-2, with 9 bases fitting TRBD1. The V segment lost 5 bases and the J segment 5 bases; nucleotides outside the gene matches: 9. CDR3 length equals 15 residues. Germline CDR1 is LNHDA and CDR2 is SQIVND (reference sequence). For the CDR3, the DNA is TGTGCCAGTAGTCCTGGGACAGGGAGGAAATATGGCTACACCTTC. Its protein is CASSPGTGRKYGYTF. Drawing the rest from reference TRBV19 and TRBJ1-2, the complete variable domain is DGGITQSPKYLFRKEGQNVTLSCEQNLNHDAMYWYRQDPGQGLRLIYYSQIVNDFQKGDIAEGYSVSREKKESFPLTVTSAQKNPTAFYLCASSPGTGRKYGYTFGSGTRLTVV.

This clone was recorded a few times. The chain employs TRBV11-3 and TRBJ1-2, with D possibly TRBD1 on 5 matching bases. Germline V gene sequence: CDR1 SGHNT, CDR2 YENEEA. V was shortened by 4 bases and J by 4 bases, with 19 bases between the two germline ends. The length of the CDR3 is 16 residues. The CDR3 DNA follows: TGTGCCAGCAGCTCGAGGGGTCGGGGGGGACCCTATGGCTACACCTTC. The encoded protein is CASSSRGRGGPYGYTF. Combining the CDR3 with reference TRBV11-3 and TRBJ1-2 gives the whole variable domain EAGVVQSPRYKIIEKKQPVAFWCNPISGHNTLYWYLQNLGQGPELLIRYENEEAVDDSQLPKDRFSAERLKGVDSTLKIQPAELGDSAVYLCASSSRGRGGPYGYTFGSGTRLTVV.

J is TRBJ2-7 and V is TRBV5-6, with D possibly TRBD1 on 5 matching bases. Deletions cut 6 bases from V and 7 bases from J, with 17 bases between. This CDR3 comprises 13 residues. Germline V gene data show CDR1 as SGHDT and CDR2 as YYEEEE. The CDR3 DNA sequence: TGTGCCAGCAACTTAGGCAGGGTGAGGGAGCAGTACTTC. It codes for CASNLGRVREQYF.

The chain employs TRBV6-5 and TRBJ1-1; possible D gene TRBD1, 5 bases. CDR1 is MNHEY and CDR2 is SVGAGI in the germline V gene. CDR3 length: 11 amino acids. With 11 bases removed from V and 6 bases from J, the gap between germline ends came to 13 bases. The CDR3 protein is CAAKGAAEAFF. CDR3 sequence (DNA): TGTGCCGCAAAAGGGGCGGCTGAAGCTTTCTTT.

V usage is TRBV7-9 and J usage is TRBJ1-3; 7 bases are a match to TRBD1. The junction had 6 bases not matched to a gene; V was cut back by 2 bases and J by 8 bases. Germline V lookup: CDR1 SEHNR, CDR2 FQNEAQ (reference sequence). This CDR3 region has 14 residues. The CDR3 nucleotides read TGTGCCAGCAGCTTAAACGGCCAGGGGGACACCATATATTTT. Its translation: CASSLNGQGDTIYF.

As concerns this clone: Compared with germline, one end of the junction differs, possibly owing to a read error. Distinct nucleotide sequences in the sample also encode this CDR3. The chain carries TRBV18 and TRBJ1-1, with D unresolved. The CDR3 consists of 17 residues. Germline V gives CDR1 KGHSH, CDR2 LQKENI. In nucleotides, the CDR3 is TGCGCCAGCTCACCCCCCGGAGCCCCCGCTATGAACACTGAAGCTTTCTTT. It is translated as CASSPPGAPAMNTEAFF.

This rearrangement joins TRBV14 to TRBJ1-2; D possibly corresponds to TRBD1 (5 bases). V lost 0 bases and J lost 6, with 14 bases in between. CDR1 SGHDN and CDR2 FVKESK come from the germline V gene. The CDR3 is 15 residues long. For the CDR3, the DNA is TGTGCCAGCAGCCAAGACCCGTGGGGCTTAGATGGCTACACCTTC. Its protein is CASSQDPWGLDGYTF.

This chain uses TRBV19 with TRBJ1-2, with 7 nucleotides matching TRBD1. V gave up 6 bases and J gave up 4 bases; unmatched junction bases: 8. The germline gives CDR1 LNHDA, CDR2 SQIVND (reference sequence). This CDR3 comprises 14 residues. CDR3 protein: CASRTGSGVYGYTF. CDR3 in DNA: TGTGCCAGTAGGACAGGGAGCGGAGTCTATGGCTACACCTTC.

J is TRBJ1-5 and V is TRBV5-6, with 7 positions matching TRBD1. The CDR3 runs to 14 residues. J was trimmed by 7 bases and V by 3 bases; bases with no gene match: 7. Germline CDR1 reads SGHDT; CDR2 reads YYEEEE. The CDR3 DNA is TGTGCCAGCAGCTCGACAGGGATATCACAGCCCCAGCATTTT. Translation gives CASSSTGISQPQHF. The complete variable domain, with remaining parts taken from reference TRBV5-6 and TRBJ1-5, reads DAGVTQSPTHLIKTRGQQVTLRCSPKSGHDTVSWYQQALGQGPQFIFQYYEEEERQRGNFPDRFSGHQFPNYSSELNVNALLLGDSALYLCASSSTGISQPQHFGDGTRLSIL.

Here the CDR3 DNA reads TGCGCCAGCAGCCAAGGAACTGACAATCAGCCCCAGCATTTT. Protein sequence: CASSQGTDNQPQHF. The chain recombines TRBV4-1 with TRBJ1-5; D call uncertain. Trimming pared 1 base from V and 3 bases from J, leaving 7 bases between. The CDR3 runs 14 residues. Looked up from germline, CDR1 is MGHRA and CDR2 is YSYEKL.

The chain recombines TRBV19 with TRBJ2-1; 12 bases are a match to TRBD2. The CDR3 covers 19 residues. Germline values: CDR1 LNHDA, CDR2 SQIVND (reference sequence). V dropped 6 bases and J dropped 1; count of bases not matched to a gene: 13. CDR3 bases: TGTGCCAGTAGAGTGGGCACTAGCGGGAGGAGTGGGTCCTACAATGAGCAGTTCTTC. Encoded protein: CASRVGTSGRSGSYNEQFF. Filled out from reference TRBV19 and TRBJ2-1, the complete variable domain reads DGGITQSPKYLFRKEGQNVTLSCEQNLNHDAMYWYRQDPGQGLRLIYYSQIVNDFQKGDIAEGYSVSREKKESFPLTVTSAQKNPTAFYLCASRVGTSGRSGSYNEQFFGPGTRLTVL.

The genes are TRBV7-9 and TRBJ2-3, with a weak D call TRBD2 (7 bases). V lost 9 bases to trimming and J lost 2 bases, with 15 bases between them. The CDR3 covers 14 residues. From germline, CDR1 is SEHNR and CDR2 FQNEAQ (reference sequence). For the CDR3, the DNA is TGTGCCAGTCTTCTTCGGGGGGCCACAGATACGCAGTATTTT. Protein sequence: CASLLRGATDTQYF.

This clone appeared once. The gene calls are TRBV9 and TRBJ2-7, with 8 bases that match TRBD1. The CDR3 has 15 residues. Germline V gene sequence: CDR1 SGDLS, CDR2 YYNGEE. V dropped 4 bases and J dropped 7; count of bases not matched to a gene: 13. The DNA for the CDR3 is TGTGCCAGCAGCCCTCGCGGGGACAGGCCTGTGGAGCAGTACTTC. This translates into CASSPRGDRPVEQYF.

The chain uses TRBV27 and TRBJ2-7; 7 nucleotides match TRBD2. Germline CDR1 and CDR2: MNHEY and SMNVEV (reference sequence). The V segment lost 3 bases and the J segment 4 bases; nucleotides outside the gene matches: 6. The length of the CDR3 is 14 residues. CDR3 loop: CASSFVFGGYEQYF. Written as DNA, the CDR3 is TGTGCCAGCAGTTTTGTTTTCGGGGGGTACGAGCAGTACTTC.

The V call is TRBV7-9, the J call TRBJ2-7; D is undetermined. Trimming left V 5 bases short and J 3 bases short, with 17 bases between. The CDR3 extends over 15 amino acids. Germline V gene lookup returns CDR1 SEHNR and CDR2 FQNEAQ (reference sequence). CDR3: CASSPLSGPNYEQYF. The DNA for the CDR3 is TGTGCCAGCAGCCCGCTATCAGGCCCTAACTACGAGCAGTACTTC.